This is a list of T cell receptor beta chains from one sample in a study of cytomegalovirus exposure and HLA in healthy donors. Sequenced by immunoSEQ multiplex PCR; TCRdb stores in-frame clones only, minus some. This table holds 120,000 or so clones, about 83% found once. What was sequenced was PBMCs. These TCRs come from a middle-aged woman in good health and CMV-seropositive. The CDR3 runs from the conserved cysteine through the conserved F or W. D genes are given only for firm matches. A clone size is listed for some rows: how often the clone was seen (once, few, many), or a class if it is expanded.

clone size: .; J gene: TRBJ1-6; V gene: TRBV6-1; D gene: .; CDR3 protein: CASSEYRGGAPLHF; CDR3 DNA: TGTGCCAGCAGTGAATACCGCGGAGGGGCACCCCTCCACTTT
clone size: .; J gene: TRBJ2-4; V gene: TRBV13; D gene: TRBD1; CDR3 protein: CASSLGTQGAGIQYF; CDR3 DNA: TGTGCCAGCAGCTTGGGGACCCAGGGGGCGGGCATTCAGTACTTC
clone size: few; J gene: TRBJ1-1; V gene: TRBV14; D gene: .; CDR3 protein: CASSLTGNTEAFF; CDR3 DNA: TGTGCCAGCAGCCTGACAGGGAACACTGAAGCTTTCTTT
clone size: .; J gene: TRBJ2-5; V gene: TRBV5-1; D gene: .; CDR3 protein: CASSLAGSQYF; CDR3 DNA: TGCGCCAGCAGCTTGGCGGGTTCCCAGTACTTC
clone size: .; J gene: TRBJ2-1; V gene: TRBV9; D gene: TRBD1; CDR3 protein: CASSLLGTGGPDEQFF; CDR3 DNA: TGTGCCAGCAGCCTCTTAGGGACAGGGGGCCCGGATGAGCAGTTCTTC
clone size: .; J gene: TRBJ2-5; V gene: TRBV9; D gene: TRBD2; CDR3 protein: CASSQQPGLAGETQYF; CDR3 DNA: TGTGCCAGCAGCCAGCAACCGGGACTAGCGGGAGAGACCCAGTACTTC
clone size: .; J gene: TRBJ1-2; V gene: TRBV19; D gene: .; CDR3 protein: CASSIGRAYGYTF; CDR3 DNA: TGTGCCAGTAGTATAGGCAGGGCTTATGGCTACACCTTC
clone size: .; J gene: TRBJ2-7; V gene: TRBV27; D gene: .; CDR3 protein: CASSGVGGPYEQYF; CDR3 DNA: TGTGCCAGCAGTGGGGTGGGGGGGCCCTACGAGCAGTACTTC
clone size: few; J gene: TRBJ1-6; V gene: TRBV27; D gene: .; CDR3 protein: CASSLMSSYNSPLHF; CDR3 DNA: TGTGCCAGCAGTTTAATGAGCTCCTATAATTCCCCCCTCCACTTT
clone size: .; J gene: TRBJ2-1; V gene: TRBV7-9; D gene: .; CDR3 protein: CASSETGGRAGGGNEQFF; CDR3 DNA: TGTGCCAGCAGCGAAACAGGGGGCCGGGCGGGAGGGGGCAATGAGCAGTTCTTC
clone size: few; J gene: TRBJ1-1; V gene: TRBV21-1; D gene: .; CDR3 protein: CASSSKGAEAFF; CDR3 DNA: TGTGCCAGCAGCTCAAAGGGGGCTGAAGCTTTCTTT
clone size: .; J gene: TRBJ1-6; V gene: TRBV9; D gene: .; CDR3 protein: CASSPTSLSYSPLHF; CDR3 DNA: TGTGCCAGCAGCCCGACTTCACTTAGCTATTCCCCCCTCCACTTT
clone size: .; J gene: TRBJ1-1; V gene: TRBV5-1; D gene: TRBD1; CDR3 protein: CASSPGTGVEAFF; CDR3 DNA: TGCGCCAGCAGCCCCGGGACAGGGGTTGAAGCTTTCTTT
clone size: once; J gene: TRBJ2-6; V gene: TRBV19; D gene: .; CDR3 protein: CASSISGDWRFAGANVLTF; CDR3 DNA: TGTGCCAGTAGTATTTCGGGGGACTGGAGGTTTGCTGGGGCCAACGTCCTGACTTTC
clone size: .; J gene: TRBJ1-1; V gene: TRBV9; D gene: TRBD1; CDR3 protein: CASSGQGASDTEAFF; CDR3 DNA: TGTGCCAGCAGCGGACAGGGGGCGAGTGACACTGAAGCTTTCTTT
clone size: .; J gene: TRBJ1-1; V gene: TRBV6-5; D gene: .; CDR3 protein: CASSYRGDTEAFF; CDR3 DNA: TGTGCCAGCAGTTACAGGGGTGACACTGAAGCTTTCTTT
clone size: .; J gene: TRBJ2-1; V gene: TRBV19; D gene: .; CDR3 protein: CASRDSSSYNEQFF; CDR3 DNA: TGTGCCAGTAGGGACAGCAGCTCCTACAATGAGCAGTTCTTC
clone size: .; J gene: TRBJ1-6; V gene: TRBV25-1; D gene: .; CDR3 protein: CASSEIDDLGPNSPLHF; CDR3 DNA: TGTGCCAGCAGTGAGATAGATGATTTGGGCCCTAATTCACCCCTCCACTTT
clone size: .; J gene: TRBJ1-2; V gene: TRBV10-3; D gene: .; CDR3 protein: CAIRPGGESLYGYTF; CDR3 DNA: TGTGCCATCAGGCCTGGGGGGGAGTCCCTGTATGGCTACACCTTC
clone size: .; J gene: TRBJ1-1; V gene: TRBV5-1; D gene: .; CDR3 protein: CASSLDGGGNTEAFF; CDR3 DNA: TGCGCCAGCAGCTTGGATGGGGGGGGGAACACTGAAGCTTTCTTT
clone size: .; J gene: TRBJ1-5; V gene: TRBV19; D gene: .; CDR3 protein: CASNLGAGGINQPQHF; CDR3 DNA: TGTGCCAGTAACCTCGGGGCGGGGGGGATCAATCAGCCCCAGCATTTT
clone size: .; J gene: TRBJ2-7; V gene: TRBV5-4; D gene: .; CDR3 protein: CASRRSGSSYEQYF; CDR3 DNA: TGTGCCAGCAGAAGATCTGGGAGCTCCTACGAGCAGTACTTC
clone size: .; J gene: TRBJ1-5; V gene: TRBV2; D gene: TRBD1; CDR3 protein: CASKLLQGNQPQHF; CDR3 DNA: TGTGCCAGCAAACTCTTACAGGGGAATCAGCCCCAGCATTTT
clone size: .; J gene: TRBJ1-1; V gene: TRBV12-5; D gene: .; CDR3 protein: CASGEGGVATEAFF; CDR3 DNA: TGTGCTAGTGGGGAGGGAGGAGTCGCCACTGAAGCTTTCTTT
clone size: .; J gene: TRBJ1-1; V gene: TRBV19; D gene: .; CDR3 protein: CASLQGPRTEAFF; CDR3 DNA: TGTGCCAGCTTACAGGGACCTCGCACTGAAGCTTTCTTT
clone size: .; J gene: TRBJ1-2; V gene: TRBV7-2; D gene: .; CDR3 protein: CASSLDEGPYGYTF; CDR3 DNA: TGTGCCAGCAGCTTAGATGAGGGCCCGTATGGCTACACCTTC
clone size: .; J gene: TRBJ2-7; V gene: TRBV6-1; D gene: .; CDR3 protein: CASSDNRGGYYEQYF; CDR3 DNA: TGTGCCAGCAGTGATAACAGGGGAGGTTACTACGAGCAGTACTTC
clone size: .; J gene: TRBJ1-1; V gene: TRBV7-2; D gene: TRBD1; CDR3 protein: CASSLGTGANTEAFF; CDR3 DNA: TGTGCCAGCAGCCTAGGGACAGGGGCGAACACTGAAGCTTTCTTT
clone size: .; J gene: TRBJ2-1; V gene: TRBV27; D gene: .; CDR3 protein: CASSINRGGSYNEQFF; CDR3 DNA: TGTGCCAGCAGTATAAACAGGGGAGGCTCCTACAATGAGCAGTTCTTC
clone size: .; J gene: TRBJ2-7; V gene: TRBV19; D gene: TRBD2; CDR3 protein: CASSKTSGRGDEQYF; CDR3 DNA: TGTGCCAGTAGTAAGACTAGCGGGAGAGGGGACGAGCAGTACTTC
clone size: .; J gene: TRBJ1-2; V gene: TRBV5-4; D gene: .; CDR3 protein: CASSFSLTNYGCTF; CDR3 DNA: TGTGCCAGCAGCTTCTCGTTAACCAACTATGGCTGCACCTTC
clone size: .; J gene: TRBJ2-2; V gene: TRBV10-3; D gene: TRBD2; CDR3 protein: CAISREGVGELFF; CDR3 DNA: TGTGCCATCAGCCGGGAGGGGGTCGGGGAGCTGTTTTTT
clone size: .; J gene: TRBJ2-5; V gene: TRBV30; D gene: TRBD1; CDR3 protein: CAWSRTGNRETQYF; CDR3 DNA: TGTGCCTGGAGCCGGACAGGGAATAGGGAGACCCAGTACTTC
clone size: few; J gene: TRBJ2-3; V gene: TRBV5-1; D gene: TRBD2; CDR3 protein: CASSLEGLESDTQYF; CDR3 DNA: TGCGCCAGCAGCTTGGAGGGACTAGAGTCAGATACGCAGTATTTT
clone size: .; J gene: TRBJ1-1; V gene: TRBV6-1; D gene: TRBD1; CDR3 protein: CASSEGTGLREAFF; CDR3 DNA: TGTGCCAGCAGTGAAGGGACAGGGCTTCGTGAAGCTTTCTTT
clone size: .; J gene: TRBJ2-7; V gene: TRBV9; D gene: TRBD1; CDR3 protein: CASSERETGGVYEQYF; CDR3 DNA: TGTGCCAGCAGCGAGAGGGAGACAGGGGGCGTCTACGAGCAGTACTTC
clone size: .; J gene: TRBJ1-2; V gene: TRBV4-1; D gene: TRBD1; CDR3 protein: CASSHLGQGTVRGYGYTF; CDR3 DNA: TGCGCCAGCAGCCACCTCGGACAGGGAACCGTTAGGGGTTATGGCTACACCTTC
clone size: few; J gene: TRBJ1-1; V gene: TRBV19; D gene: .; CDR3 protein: CASSEGFTNTEAFF; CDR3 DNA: TGTGCCAGTAGTGAGGGATTCACGAACACTGAAGCTTTCTTT
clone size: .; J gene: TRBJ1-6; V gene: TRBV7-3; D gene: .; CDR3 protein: CASSSRDSHNSPLHF; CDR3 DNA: TGTGCCAGCAGCTCCCGGGACTCCCATAATTCACCCCTCCACTTT
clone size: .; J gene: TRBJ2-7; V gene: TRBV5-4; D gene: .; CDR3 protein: CASSSRGTHEQYF; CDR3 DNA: TGTGCCAGCAGCTCCAGGGGGACTCACGAGCAGTACTTC
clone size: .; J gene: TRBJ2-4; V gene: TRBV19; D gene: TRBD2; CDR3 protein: CASSIEVLAGNIQYF; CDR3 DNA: TGTGCCAGTAGTATTGAGGTCCTAGCGGGAAACATTCAGTACTTC
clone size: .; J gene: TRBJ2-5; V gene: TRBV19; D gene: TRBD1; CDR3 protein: CASSGDREETQYF; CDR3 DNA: TGTGCCAGTAGTGGGGACAGGGAAGAGACCCAGTACTTC